What follows is one T cell receptor (beta chain) and its context. The antigen is not known. The data are from a study of T cells in localized non-small cell lung cancer. Study-level findings and limits: There was higher T cell clonality in uninvolved adjacent lung than in tumor, and it was highest there.

The CDR3 runs to 13 residues. Germline-derived CDR1 and CDR2 are ENHRY and SYGVKD. Sequencing used immunoSEQ multiplex PCR; TCRdb keeps in-frame clones, though not all of them. The top ten hold approximately 13% of the sample, which has some 71,000 clones, roughly 81% seen once. The rearrangement joins TRBV10-3 to TRBJ2-5; weak D call: TRBD2 (5 bases). The J call may be in error: the DNA end matches TRBJ2-7 better. The source was peripheral blood, collected before any cancer treatment. This TCR was recovered from a female donor of 60 years or more with stage I lung adenocarcinoma. The CDR3 coding sequence is TGTGCCATCAGTTTAGAGGGCTCCTACGAGCAGTACTTC. As protein: CAISLEGSYEQYF.